This T cell receptor (beta chain) was sequenced in a study of blood T cells in healthy people across ages. Study-level points and caveats: Older individuals had lower TCR beta diversity per million T cells (the decline was roughly linear).

CDR3 size: 14 residues. Germline lookup yields CDR1 SQVTM and CDR2 ANQGSEA. The V segment lost 6 bases and the J segment 7 bases; nucleotides outside the gene matches: 11. The authors drew approximately 10 milliliters of peripheral blood from each donor. Alongside a J-beta primer mix, a sample-barcoded 5' primer served in a second PCR lasting about 7 to 11 cycles. Using its own MiXCR run on the 5' RACE reads, TCRdb lists one record per CDR3 protein. This table has 1.5 million to 2 million distinct CDR3 sequences, about 49% appearing once. Notes on this clonotype: The antigen remains undetermined.

The TCR was taken from a woman aged 40-49 years in good health. This chain uses TRBV29-1 with TRBJ1-4, with 7 positions matching TRBD1. Sequences were obtained from blood. The CDR3 sequence: CSVSWTGASEKLFF. The DNA of the CDR3 is TGCAGCGTCTCATGGACAGGAGCGAGTGAAAAACTGTTTTTT.